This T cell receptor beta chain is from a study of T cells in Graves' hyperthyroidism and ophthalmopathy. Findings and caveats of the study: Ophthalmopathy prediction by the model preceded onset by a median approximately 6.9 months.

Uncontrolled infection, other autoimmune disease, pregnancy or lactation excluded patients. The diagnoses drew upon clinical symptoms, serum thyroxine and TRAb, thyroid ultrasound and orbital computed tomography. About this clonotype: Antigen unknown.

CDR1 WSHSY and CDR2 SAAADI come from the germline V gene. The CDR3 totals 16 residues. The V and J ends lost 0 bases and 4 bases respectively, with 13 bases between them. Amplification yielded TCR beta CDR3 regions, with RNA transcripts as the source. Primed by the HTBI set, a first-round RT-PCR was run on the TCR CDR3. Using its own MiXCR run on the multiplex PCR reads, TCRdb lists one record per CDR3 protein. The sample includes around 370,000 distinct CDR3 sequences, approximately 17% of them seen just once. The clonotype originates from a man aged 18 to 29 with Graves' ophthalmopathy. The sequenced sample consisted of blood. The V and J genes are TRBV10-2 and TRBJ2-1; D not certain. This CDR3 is CASSESGQSSYNEQFF. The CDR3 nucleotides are TGCGCCAGCAGTGAGTCTGGGCAATCAAGTTACAATGAGCAGTTCTTC.